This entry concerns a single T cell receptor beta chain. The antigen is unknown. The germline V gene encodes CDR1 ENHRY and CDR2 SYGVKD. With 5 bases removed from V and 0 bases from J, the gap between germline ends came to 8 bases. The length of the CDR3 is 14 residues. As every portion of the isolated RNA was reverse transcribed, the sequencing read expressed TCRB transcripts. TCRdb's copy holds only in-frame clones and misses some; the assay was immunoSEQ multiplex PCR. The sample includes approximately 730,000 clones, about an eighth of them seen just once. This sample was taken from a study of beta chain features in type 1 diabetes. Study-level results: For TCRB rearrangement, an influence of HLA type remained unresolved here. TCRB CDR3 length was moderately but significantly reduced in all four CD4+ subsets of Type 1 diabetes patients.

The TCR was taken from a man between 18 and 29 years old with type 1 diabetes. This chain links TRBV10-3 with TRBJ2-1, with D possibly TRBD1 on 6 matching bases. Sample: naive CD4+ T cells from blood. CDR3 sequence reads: CAISTGSSYNEQFF. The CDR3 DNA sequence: TGTGCCATCAGTACAGGGAGCTCCTACAATGAGCAGTTCTTC.